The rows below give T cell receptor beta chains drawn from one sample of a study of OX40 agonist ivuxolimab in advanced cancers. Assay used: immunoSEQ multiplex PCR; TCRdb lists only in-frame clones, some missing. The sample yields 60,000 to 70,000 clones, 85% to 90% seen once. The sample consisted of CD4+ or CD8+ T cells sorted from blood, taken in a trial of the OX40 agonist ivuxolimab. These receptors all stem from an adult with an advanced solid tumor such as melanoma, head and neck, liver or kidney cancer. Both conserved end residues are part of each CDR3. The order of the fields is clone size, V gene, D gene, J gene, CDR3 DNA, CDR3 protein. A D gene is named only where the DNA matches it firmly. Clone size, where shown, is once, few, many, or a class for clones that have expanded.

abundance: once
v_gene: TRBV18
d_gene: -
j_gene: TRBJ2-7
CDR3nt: TGTGCCAGCTCACCATCGGTGCAGGGCGCGCGCTACGAGCAGTACTTC
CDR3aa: CASSPSVQGARYEQYF

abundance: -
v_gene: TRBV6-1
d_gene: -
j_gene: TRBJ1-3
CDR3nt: TGTGCCAGCAGTGAAGCAACGGCCGGGACTGGAAACACCATATATTTT
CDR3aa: CASSEATAGTGNTIYF

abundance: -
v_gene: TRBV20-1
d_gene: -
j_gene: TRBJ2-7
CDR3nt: TGCAGTGCTGGACTTCTACAGGAGCAGTACTTC
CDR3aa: CSAGLLQEQYF

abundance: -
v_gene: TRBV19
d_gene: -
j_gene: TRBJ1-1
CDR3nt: TGTGCCAGTAGTACATCGGTCGGGAACACTGAAGCTTTCTTT
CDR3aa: CASSTSVGNTEAFF

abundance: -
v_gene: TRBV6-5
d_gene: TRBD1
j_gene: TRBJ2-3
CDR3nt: TGTGCCAGCAACGACAGGGGGCCCACAGATACGCAGTATTTT
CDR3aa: CASNDRGPTDTQYF

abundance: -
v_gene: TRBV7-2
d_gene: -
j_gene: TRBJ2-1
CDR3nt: TGTGCCAGCAGCTTAGCGTGGGGAGGAATCAATGAGCAGTTCTTC
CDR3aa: CASSLAWGGINEQFF

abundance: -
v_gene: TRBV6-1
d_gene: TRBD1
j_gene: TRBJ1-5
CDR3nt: TGTGCCAGCAGTGACCGGGACAGGGGCGTCAATCAGCCCCAGCATTTT
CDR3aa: CASSDRDRGVNQPQHF

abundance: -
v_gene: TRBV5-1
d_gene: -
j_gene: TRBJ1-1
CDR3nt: TGCGCCAGCAGCTTTAGGGGGGCCGGCACTGAAGCTTTCTTT
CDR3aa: CASSFRGAGTEAFF

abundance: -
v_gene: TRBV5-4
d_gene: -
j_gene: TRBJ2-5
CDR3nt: TGTGCCAGCAGCTTGGATGGCGGCGCCCACCAAGAGACCCAGTACTTC
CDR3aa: CASSLDGGAHQETQYF

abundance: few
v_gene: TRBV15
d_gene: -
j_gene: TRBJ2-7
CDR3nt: TGTGCCACCAGCCCCACAGAGCGTGGCGAGCAGTACTTC
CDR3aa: CATSPTERGEQYF

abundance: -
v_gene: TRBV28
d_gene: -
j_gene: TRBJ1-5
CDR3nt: TGTGCCAGCAACAGCCTCAATCAGCCCCAGCATTTT
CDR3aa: CASNSLNQPQHF

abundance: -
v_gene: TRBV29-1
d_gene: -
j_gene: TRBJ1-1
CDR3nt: TGCAGCGGGCTACGACAGGCGAACACTGAAGCTTTCTTT
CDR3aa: CSGLRQANTEAFF

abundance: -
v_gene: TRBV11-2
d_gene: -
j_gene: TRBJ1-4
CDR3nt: TGTGCCAGCAGCTTAGTTAATGAAAAACTGTTTTTT
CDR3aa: CASSLVNEKLFF

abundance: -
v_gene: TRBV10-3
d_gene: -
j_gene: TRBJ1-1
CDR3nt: TGTGCCATCAGTGTAGAACAGGGTACTGAAGCTTTCTTT
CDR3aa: CAISVEQGTEAFF

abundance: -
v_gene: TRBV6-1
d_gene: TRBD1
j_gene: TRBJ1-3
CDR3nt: TGTGCCAGCAGTGGCCGGGACAGGGACTCTGGAAACACCATATATTTT
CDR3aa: CASSGRDRDSGNTIYF

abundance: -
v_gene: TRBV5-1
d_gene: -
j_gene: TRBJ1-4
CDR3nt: TGCGCCAGCAGCTTGGGCGGCGGGAAAACTAATGAAAAACTGTTTTTT
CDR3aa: CASSLGGGKTNEKLFF

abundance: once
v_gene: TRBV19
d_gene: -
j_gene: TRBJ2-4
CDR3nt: TGTGCCAGTAGTATCCCACGCGGCCAGGGGGCCAAAAACATTCAGTACTTC
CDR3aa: CASSIPRGQGAKNIQYF

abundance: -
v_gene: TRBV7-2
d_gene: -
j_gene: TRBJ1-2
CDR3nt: TGTGCCAGCAGCGACAGGAAACATCTAGTCCTTGGAGGTTATGGCTACACCTTC
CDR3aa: CASSDRKHLVLGGYGYTF

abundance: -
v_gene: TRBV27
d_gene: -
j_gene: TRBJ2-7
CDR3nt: TGTGCCAGCAGTTTCGGACAGTCCTACGAGCAGTACTTC
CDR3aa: CASSFGQSYEQYF

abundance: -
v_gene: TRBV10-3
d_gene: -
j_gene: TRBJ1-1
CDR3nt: TGTGCCACCGGAGAGGAGGGTACCATGAACACTGAAGCTTTCTTT
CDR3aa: CATGEEGTMNTEAFF

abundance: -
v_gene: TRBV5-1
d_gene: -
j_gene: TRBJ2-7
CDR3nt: TGCGCCAGCAGCCCCACAGGTACCCTTTACGAGCAGTACTTC
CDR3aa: CASSPTGTLYEQYF

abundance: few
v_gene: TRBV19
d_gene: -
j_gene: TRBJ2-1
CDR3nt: TGTGCCAGCTCCTCGACATCGGGGGCCCCCTACAATGAGCAGTTCTTC
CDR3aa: CASSSTSGAPYNEQFF

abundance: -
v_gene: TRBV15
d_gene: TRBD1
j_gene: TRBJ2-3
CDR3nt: TGTGCCACCAGCAGAGGACAGGGGCCAGATACGCAGTATTTT
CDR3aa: CATSRGQGPDTQYF

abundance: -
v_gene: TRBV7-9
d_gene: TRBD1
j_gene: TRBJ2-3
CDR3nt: TGTGCCAGCAGCCCGCTACGGACAGGGGGCTCAGATACGCAGTATTTT
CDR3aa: CASSPLRTGGSDTQYF

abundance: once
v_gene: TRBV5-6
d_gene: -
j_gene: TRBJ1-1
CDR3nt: TGTGCCAGCAGCCCCACCGAGGGGCTGAGCACTGAAGCTTTCTTT
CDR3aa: CASSPTEGLSTEAFF

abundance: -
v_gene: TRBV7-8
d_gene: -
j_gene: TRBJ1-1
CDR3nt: TGTGCCAGCAGCTTAGCCGGCGTTTATGACACTGAAGCTTTCTTT
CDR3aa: CASSLAGVYDTEAFF

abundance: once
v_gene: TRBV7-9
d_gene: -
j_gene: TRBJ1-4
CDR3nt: TGTGCCAGCAGCTTAGCCCAGGGGCCTAATGAAAAACTGTTTTTT
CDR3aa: CASSLAQGPNEKLFF

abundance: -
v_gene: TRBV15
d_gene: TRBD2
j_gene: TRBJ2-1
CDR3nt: TGTGCCACCAGCAGAGATTACGGACTAGCGGGAGCTGAGCAGTTCTTC
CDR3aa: CATSRDYGLAGAEQFF

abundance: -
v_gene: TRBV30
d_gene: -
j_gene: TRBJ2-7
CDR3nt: TGTGCCTGGAGTACCTCCTATAACACCCGGAGGTACTTC
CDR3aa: CAWSTSYNTRRYF

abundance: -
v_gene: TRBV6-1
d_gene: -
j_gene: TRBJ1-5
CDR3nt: TGTGCCAGCAGTGCACCCACTGCAGGGGGCAATCAGCCCCAGCATTTT
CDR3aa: CASSAPTAGGNQPQHF

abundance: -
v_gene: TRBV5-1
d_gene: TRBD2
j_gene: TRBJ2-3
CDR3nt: TGCGCCAGCAGCTTGAATAGCGGGGGTGGCACAGATACGCAGTATTTT
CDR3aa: CASSLNSGGGTDTQYF

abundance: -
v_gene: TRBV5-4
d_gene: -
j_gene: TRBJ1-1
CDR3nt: TGTGCCAGCAGCGGGGGGACGGGGAACACTGAAGCTTTCTTT
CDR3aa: CASSGGTGNTEAFF

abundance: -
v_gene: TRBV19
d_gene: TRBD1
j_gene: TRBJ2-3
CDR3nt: TGTGCCAGTAGTTCGGGACAGGGGGCAGGGGCAGATACGCAGTATTTT
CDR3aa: CASSSGQGAGADTQYF

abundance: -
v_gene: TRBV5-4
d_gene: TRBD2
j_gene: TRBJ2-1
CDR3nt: TGTGCCAGCAGCTCCGTTCCCGGGGGGTTCGCTGGTGAGCAGTTCTTC
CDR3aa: CASSSVPGGFAGEQFF

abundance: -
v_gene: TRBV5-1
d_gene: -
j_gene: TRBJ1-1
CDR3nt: TGCGCCAGCAGCTTGGGGACAGCGGGCACTGAAGCTTTCTTT
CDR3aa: CASSLGTAGTEAFF

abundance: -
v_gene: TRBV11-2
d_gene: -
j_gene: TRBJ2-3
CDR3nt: TGTGCCAGTATAGGACCAGTCGCAGATACGCAGTATTTT
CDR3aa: CASIGPVADTQYF

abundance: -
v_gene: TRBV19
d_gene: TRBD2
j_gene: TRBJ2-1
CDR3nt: TGTGCCAGTAGTCTCCGCACACTAGCGGGGTCTGGAAATGAGCAGTTCTTC
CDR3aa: CASSLRTLAGSGNEQFF

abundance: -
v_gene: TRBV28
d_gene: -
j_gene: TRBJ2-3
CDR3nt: TGTGCCAGTGGGACACGACGCACAGATACGCAGTATTTT
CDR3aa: CASGTRRTDTQYF

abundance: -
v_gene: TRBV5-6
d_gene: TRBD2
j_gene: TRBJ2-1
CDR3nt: TGTGCCAGCAGCCTAACTAGCGTTTCCTACAATGAGCAGTTCTTC
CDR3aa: CASSLTSVSYNEQFF

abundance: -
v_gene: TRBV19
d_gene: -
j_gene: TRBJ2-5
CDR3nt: TGTGCCAGTAGTATGACCAGGGGTCGGGAGACCCAGTACTTC
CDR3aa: CASSMTRGRETQYF

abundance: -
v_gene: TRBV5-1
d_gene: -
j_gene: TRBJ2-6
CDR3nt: TGCGCCAGCACATCGGGGTCCGGGGCCAACGTCCTGACTTTC
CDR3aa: CASTSGSGANVLTF

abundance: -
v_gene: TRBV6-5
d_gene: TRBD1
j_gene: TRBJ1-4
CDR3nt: TGTGCCAGCAGGCAGACAGGGTGGAATGAAAAACTGTTTTTT
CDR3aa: CASRQTGWNEKLFF

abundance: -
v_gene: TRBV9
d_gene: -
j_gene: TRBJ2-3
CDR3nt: TGTGCCAGCAGCGCAGGGACAGATACGCAGTATTTT
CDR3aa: CASSAGTDTQYF

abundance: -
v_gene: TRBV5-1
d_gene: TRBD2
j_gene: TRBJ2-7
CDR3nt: TGCGCCAGCAGCTTAACTTCCGGACTAGCGGGAGGCGAGCAGTACTTC
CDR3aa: CASSLTSGLAGGEQYF

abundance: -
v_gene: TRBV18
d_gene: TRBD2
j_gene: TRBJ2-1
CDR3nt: TGTGCCAGCCTAGGAAAGCTAGCGGGAGATCTTGAGAATGAGCAGTTCTTC
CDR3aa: CASLGKLAGDLENEQFF

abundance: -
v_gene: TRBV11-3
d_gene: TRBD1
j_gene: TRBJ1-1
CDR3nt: TGTGCCAGCAGCCTACAGGGGAGCGAAGCTTTCTTT
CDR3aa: CASSLQGSEAFF

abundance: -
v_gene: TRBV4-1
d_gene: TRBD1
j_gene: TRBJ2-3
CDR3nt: TGCGCCAGCAGCCAAGTTTCACAGGGGAGCACAGATACGCAGTATTTT
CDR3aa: CASSQVSQGSTDTQYF

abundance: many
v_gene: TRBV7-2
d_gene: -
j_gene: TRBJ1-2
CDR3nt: TGTGCCAGCAGCTTACCAGGGGTGAGGGGCTACACCTTC
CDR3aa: CASSLPGVRGYTF

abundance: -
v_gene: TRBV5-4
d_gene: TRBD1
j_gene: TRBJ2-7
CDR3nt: TGTGCCAGCAGCGGCGGGACAGGGGAGAACTACGAGCAGTACTTC
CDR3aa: CASSGGTGENYEQYF

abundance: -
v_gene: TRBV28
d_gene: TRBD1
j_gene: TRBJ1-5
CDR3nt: TGTGCCAGCAGTCCAGGGACAGGGGATCAGCCCCAGCATTTT
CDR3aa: CASSPGTGDQPQHF

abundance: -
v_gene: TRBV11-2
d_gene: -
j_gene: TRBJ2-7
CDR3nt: TGTGCCAGCAGCTTAGATCAAGGCAGGGGATTCGAGCAGTACTTC
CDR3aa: CASSLDQGRGFEQYF

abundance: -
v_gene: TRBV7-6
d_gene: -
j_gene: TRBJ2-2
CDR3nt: TGTGCCAGCAGCTTCAGTGCTGTAGGGGGGCAGACCGGGGAGCTGTTTTTT
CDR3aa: CASSFSAVGGQTGELFF

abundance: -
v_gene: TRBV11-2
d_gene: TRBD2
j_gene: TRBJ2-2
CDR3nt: TGTGCCAGCAGGATCCGGGGGGCGAACACCGGGGAGCTGTTTTTT
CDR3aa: CASRIRGANTGELFF